By frequency in the sample, the clone carrying this T cell receptor (beta chain) is medium-sized. Within a library made for alpha chains, this beta chain is off target, and its count is uninformative. Germline V gene sequence: CDR1 MNHEY, CDR2 SMNVEV (reference sequence). The CDR3 is 13 residues long. V was pared by 5 bases and J by 1 base, with 6 bases between. The data stem from a study of spatial heterogeneity in lung cancer. Time point described: sample taken at primary tumor resection. In each case, whole RNA from tumor, nontumor lung or frozen PBMC was sequenced unsorted. Patients with untreated early-stage non-small cell lung cancer, numbering 72, were the donors. From the 5' RACE reads, TCRdb called clonotypes with MiXCR, one entry per CDR3 protein. The sample lists roughly 11,000 distinct CDR3 sequences; around 4% were seen once.

The V gene is TRBV27, the J gene TRBJ1-5; D gene unclear. The TCR originated in a male donor with early-stage non-small cell lung cancer. This sample comprised normal lung tissue next to the tumor, obtained at surgery. The CDR3 region is CASSPGSNQPQHF. The CDR3 DNA sequence: TGTGCCAGCAGTCCCGGGAGCAATCAGCCCCAGCATTTT.